The entry that follows covers one T cell receptor (beta chain) sequence. Recently diagnosed hyperthyroidism of less than 2 months' duration affected patients aged 18 to 65. Each 10 ml fresh peripheral blood draw supplied the PBMCs. The data were taken from a study of T cells in Graves' hyperthyroidism and ophthalmopathy. At the level of the study: Peripheral blood was secured at the point of initial diagnosis, before any treatment.

Amplification of TCR beta CDR3 regions was performed using RNA transcripts as template. The study used the HTBI primer set for a first-round RT-PCR of the TCR CDR3. TCRdb re-analysed the multiplex PCR reads in MiXCR, keeping a single row per CDR3 protein. The sample holds roughly 740,000 distinct CDR3 sequences, roughly 17% seen once. Germline CDR1 is SQVTM and CDR2 is ANQGSEA. The V end lost 3 bases, the J end lost 4 bases, and 12 bases lay between the germline ends. The CDR3 extends over 13 amino acids. This receptor was identified in a man younger than 35 with Graves' hyperthyroidism. The V gene is TRBV29-1, the J gene TRBJ2-5; D call uncertain. Specimen: blood. The CDR3 loop is CSVEFRQAETQYF. The DNA of the CDR3 is TGCAGCGTTGAGTTTCGGCAAGCAGAGACCCAGTACTTC.